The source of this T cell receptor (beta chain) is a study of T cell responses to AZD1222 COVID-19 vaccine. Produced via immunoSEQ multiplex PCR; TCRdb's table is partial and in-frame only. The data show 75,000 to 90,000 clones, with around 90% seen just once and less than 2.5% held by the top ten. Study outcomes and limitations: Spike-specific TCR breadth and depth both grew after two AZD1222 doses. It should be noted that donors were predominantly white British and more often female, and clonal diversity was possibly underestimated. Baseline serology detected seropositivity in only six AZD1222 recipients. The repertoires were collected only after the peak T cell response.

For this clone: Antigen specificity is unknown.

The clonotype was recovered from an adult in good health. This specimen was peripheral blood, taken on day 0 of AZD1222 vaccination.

This chain's CDR3 is CASSLDGTTSTDTQYF. CDR3 coding DNA: TGCGCCAGCAGCTTGGACGGGACCACGAGCACAGATACGCAGTATTTT. The chain uses TRBV5-1 and TRBJ2-3; either TRBD1 or TRBD2 may supply D (5 bases each). Germline V CDR1 and CDR2: SGHRS, YFSETQ. The V end lost 0 bases, the J end lost 0 bases, and 11 bases lay between the germline ends. The length of the CDR3 is 16 residues.